A selection of T cell receptor beta chains follows, all from one sample in a study of T cell responses to AZD1222 COVID-19 vaccine. Generated by immunoSEQ multiplex PCR, the TCRdb table keeps only in-frame clones and is missing some. The sample has some 150,000 clones, around 90% seen once. Sequences were derived from peripheral blood, sampled on day 0 of AZD1222 vaccination. These receptors were taken from an adult in good health. Both conserved end residues are part of each CDR3. D genes are given only for firm matches. Where a row states a size, it is once, few, many or the class of an expanded clone; other rows omit it.

>TRBV2|TRBJ2-7|once|-
TGTGCCAGCAGTGGGGGCCAAGCCTACGAGCAGTACTTC
CASSGGQAYEQYF
>TRBV6-2/TRBV6-3|TRBJ2-3|few|TRBD1
TGTGCCAGCAGTTCGCCCCAGGGGGCAGATACGCAGTATTTT
CASSSPQGADTQYF
>TRBV2|TRBJ2-7|-|TRBD1
TGTGCCAGCAGTGAACGCCGGACAGGGACCTACGAGCAGTACTTC
CASSERRTGTYEQYF
>TRBV5-1|TRBJ1-4|-|TRBD1
TGCGCCAGCAGCACAGGGGTTTCCGCAACTAATGAAAAACTGTTTTTT
CASSTGVSATNEKLFF
>TRBV6-5|TRBJ1-4|-|-
TGTGCCAGCTACAGCGTTAATGAAAAACTGTTTTTT
CASYSVNEKLFF
>TRBV2|TRBJ2-3|few|-
TGTGCCACACAGCGGTCAGATACGCAGTATTTT
CATQRSDTQYF
>TRBV6-2/TRBV6-3|TRBJ2-3|-|-
TGTGCCAGCAGTCAACTCATGGATACGCAGTATTTT
CASSQLMDTQYF
>TRBV25-1|TRBJ1-1|-|-
TGTGCCAGCAGCCCACGCGGTTCAGGGAGGAGCACTGAAGCTTTCTTT
CASSPRGSGRSTEAFF
>TRBV6-5|TRBJ1-2|-|-
TGTGCCAGCAGTTACACCAGGGCGGTAAATGGCTACACCTTC
CASSYTRAVNGYTF
>TRBV7-9|TRBJ2-5|-|-
TGTGCCAGCAGCCGAACCGACAGTATTGAAGAGACCCAGTACTTC
CASSRTDSIEETQYF
>TRBV29-1|TRBJ1-2|-|-
TGCAGCGTTGAAGACTGGTCCCTTAACTCTGGCTACACCTTC
CSVEDWSLNSGYTF
>TRBV15|TRBJ1-2|-|-
TGTGCCACCAGCAGAGTTACGGTAAACGACTATGGCTACACCTTC
CATSRVTVNDYGYTF
>TRBV24-1|TRBJ2-7|-|TRBD1
TGTGCCACCAGTGAGACGGACAGGGGGCTCTACGAGCAGTACTTC
CATSETDRGLYEQYF
>TRBV18|TRBJ2-7|-|TRBD1
TGTGCCAGCTCACCCGGGACAGGACTCTACGAGCAGTACTTC
CASSPGTGLYEQYF
>TRBV4-1|TRBJ1-2|-|TRBD1
TGCGCCAGCAGCCCCAGGGGGTACAGTGAGCGCGGCTACACCTTC
CASSPRGYSERGYTF
>TRBV29-1|TRBJ1-2|-|TRBD1
TGCAGCTATAGAGCAGGGGGAGCAGGAGGCTACACCTTC
CSYRAGGAGGYTF
>TRBV27|TRBJ2-1|once|-
TGTGCCCCAACAAGGGCAGGCACCTACAATGAGCAGTTCTTC
CAPTRAGTYNEQFF
>TRBV19|TRBJ1-1|-|-
TGTGCCAGTAGTATGGGAAACACTGAAGCTTTCTTT
CASSMGNTEAFF
>TRBV9|TRBJ2-1|-|-
TGTGCCAGCAGCGGGGGGTCCCCCATTAATGAGCAGTTCTTC
CASSGGSPINEQFF
>TRBV28|TRBJ2-3|-|TRBD1
TGTGCCAGCAGTTTACTTGGACAGGGGGGAAGAGGTGATACGCAGTATTTT
CASSLLGQGGRGDTQYF
>TRBV5-6|TRBJ1-3|-|-
TGTGCCAGCAGCTTGGAAAATGGGATAGCCATATATTTT
CASSLENGIAIYF
>TRBV10-3|TRBJ1-5|-|-
TGTGCCATCAGTGGCGGGCTAAACACAGAAAATCAGCCCCAGCATTTT
CAISGGLNTENQPQHF
>TRBV6-5|TRBJ1-5|-|-
TGTGCCAGCAGCCGCCGGGGATTTCAGCCCCAGCATTTT
CASSRRGFQPQHF
>TRBV6-2/TRBV6-3|TRBJ2-1|-|-
TGTGCCAGCAGTTACGGACAGGTCGGGGGTGAGCAGTTCTTC
CASSYGQVGGEQFF
>TRBV28|TRBJ1-4|-|TRBD1
TGTGCCATCAACTCCCCAGTAAGGGGGCCAACTAATGAAAAACTGTTTTTT
CAINSPVRGPTNEKLFF
>TRBV4-3|TRBJ2-5|-|-
TGCGCCAGCAGCCAAGTAGGAGGTTACCAAGAGACCCAGTACTTC
CASSQVGGYQETQYF
>TRBV19|TRBJ1-4|-|-
TGTGCCAGTAGTATAGGATCTCGGCCCCTTTGGACTAATGAAAAACTGTTTTTT
CASSIGSRPLWTNEKLFF
>TRBV20-1|TRBJ1-2|-|-
TGCAGTGCTAGACTCGGGTATGGCTACACCTTC
CSARLGYGYTF
>TRBV18|TRBJ2-3|-|-
TGTGCCAGCTCACCACTAAATCAGGGGGATACGCAGTATTTT
CASSPLNQGDTQYF
>TRBV18|TRBJ2-2|-|-
TGTGCCAGCTCACCCGTGGACAGGAACACCGGGGAGCTGTTTTTT
CASSPVDRNTGELFF
>TRBV5-6|TRBJ1-4|-|-
TGTGCCAGCAGCTTGTGGGCAGGTCATAATGAAAAACTGTTTTTT
CASSLWAGHNEKLFF
>TRBV4-1|TRBJ1-2|-|-
TGCGCCAGCAGCCAAGAATCGCTGGGTGGGCTGTCAGTCTATGGCTACACCTTC
CASSQESLGGLSVYGYTF
>TRBV5-1|TRBJ2-7|-|-
TGCGCCAGCAGCTTGGAAGGGCTCTGGAGCTACGAGCAGTACTTC
CASSLEGLWSYEQYF
>TRBV18|TRBJ2-5|-|-
TGTGCCAGCTCACCACGGAACAGCAAAGAGACCCAGTACTTC
CASSPRNSKETQYF
>TRBV6-5|TRBJ2-7|once|-
TGTGCCAGCAGTTACTCGAATAGGACACCCTACGAGCAGTACTTC
CASSYSNRTPYEQYF
>TRBV7-2|TRBJ2-7|-|-
TGTGCCAGCAGCTTAGCCGGATTGTCCTACGAGCAGTACTTC
CASSLAGLSYEQYF
>TRBV4-3|TRBJ1-2|-|-
TGCGCCAGCAGCCGAACCGGGACCACAACCGGCTACACCTTC
CASSRTGTTTGYTF
>TRBV6-2/TRBV6-3|TRBJ1-5|few|TRBD1
TGTGCCAGCAGTTCCTGGACAGGGGGCGGCAATCAGCCCCAGCATTTT
CASSSWTGGGNQPQHF
>TRBV10-3|TRBJ2-7|-|-
TGTGCCATCAGGGACAGCGACTACGAGCAGTACTTC
CAIRDSDYEQYF
>TRBV6-1|TRBJ2-7|-|-
TGTGCCAGCAGTGAATACGGCGGGACACGGGTGGATCCCATGTTC
CASSEYGGTRVDPMF
>TRBV27|TRBJ1-1|-|-
TGTGCCAGCAGTTTGGGCCGGACCACTGAAGCTTTCTTT
CASSLGRTTEAFF
>TRBV18|TRBJ2-1|-|TRBD1
TGTGCCAGCTCGACGGACAGGAACAATGAGCAGTTCTTC
CASSTDRNNEQFF
>TRBV3-1/TRBV3-2|TRBJ1-6|-|-
TGTGCCAGCAGCCGGGGACACTCAAATTCACCCCTCCACTTT
CASSRGHSNSPLHF